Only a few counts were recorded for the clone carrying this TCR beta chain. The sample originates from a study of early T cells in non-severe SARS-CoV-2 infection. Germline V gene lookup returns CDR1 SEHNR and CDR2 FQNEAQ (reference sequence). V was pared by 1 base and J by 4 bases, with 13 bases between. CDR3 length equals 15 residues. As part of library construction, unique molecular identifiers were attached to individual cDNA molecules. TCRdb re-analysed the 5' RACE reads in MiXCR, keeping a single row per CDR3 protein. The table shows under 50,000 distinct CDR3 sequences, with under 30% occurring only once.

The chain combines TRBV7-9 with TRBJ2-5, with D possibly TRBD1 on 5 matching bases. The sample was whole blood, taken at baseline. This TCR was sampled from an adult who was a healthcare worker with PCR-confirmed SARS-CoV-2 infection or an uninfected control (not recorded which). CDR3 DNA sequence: TGTGCCAGCAGCTTAGAGAGGACATATCCAGAGACCCAGTACTTC. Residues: CASSLERTYPETQYF.